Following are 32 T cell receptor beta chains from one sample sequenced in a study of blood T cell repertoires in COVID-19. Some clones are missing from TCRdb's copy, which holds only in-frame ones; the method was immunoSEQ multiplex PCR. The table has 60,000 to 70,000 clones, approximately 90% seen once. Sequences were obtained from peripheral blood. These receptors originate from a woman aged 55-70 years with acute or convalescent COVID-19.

CDR3 residues: CASSQGGLETQYF. For the CDR3, the DNA is TGCGCCAGCAGCCAAGGCGGGTTAGAGACCCAGTACTTC. The chain employs TRBV4-1 and TRBJ2-5; possibly TRBD2 for D (5 bases). Trimming removed 1 base from V and 4 bases from J, with 7 bases in between. In germline, CDR1 is MGHRA, CDR2 YSYEKL. This CDR3 has 13 residues.

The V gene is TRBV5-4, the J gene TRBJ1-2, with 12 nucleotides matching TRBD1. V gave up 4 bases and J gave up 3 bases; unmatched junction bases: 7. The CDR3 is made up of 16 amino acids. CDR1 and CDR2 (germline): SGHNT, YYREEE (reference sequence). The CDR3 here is CASSPGDRGLYYGYTF. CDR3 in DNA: TGTGCCAGCAGCCCGGGGGACAGGGGGCTGTACTATGGCTACACCTTC.

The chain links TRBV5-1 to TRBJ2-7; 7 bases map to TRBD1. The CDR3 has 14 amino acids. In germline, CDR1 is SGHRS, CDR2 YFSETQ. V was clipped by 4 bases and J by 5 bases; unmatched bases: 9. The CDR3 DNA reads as TGCGCCAGCAGCCTAGGGGGCAGGGATGACGAGCAGTACGTC. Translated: CASSLGGRDDEQYV.

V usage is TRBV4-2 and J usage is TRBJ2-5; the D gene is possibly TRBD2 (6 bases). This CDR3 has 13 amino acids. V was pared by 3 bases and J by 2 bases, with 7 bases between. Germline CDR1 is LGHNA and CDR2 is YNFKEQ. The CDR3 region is CASSQGGQETQYF. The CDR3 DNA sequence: TGTGCCAGCAGCCAGGGGGGTCAAGAGACCCAGTACTTC.

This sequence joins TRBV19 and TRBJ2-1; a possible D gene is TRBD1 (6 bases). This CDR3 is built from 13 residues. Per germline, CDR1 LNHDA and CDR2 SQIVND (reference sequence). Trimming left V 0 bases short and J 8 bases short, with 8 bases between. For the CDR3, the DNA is TGTGCCAGTAGTATAGAAGGGGGATATGAGCAGTTCTTC. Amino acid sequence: CASSIEGGYEQFF. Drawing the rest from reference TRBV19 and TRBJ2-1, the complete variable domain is DGGITQSPKYLFRKEGQNVTLSCEQNLNHDAMYWYRQDPGQGLRLIYYSQIVNDFQKGDIAEGYSVSREKKESFPLTVTSAQKNPTAFYLCASSIEGGYEQFFGPGTRLTVL.

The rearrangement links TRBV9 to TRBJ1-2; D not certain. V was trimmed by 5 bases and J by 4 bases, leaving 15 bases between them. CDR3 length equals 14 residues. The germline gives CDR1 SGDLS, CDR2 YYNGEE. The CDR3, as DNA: TGTGCCAGCAGTGAGGGCCCGAGTGGCTATGGCTACACCTTC. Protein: CASSEGPSGYGYTF.

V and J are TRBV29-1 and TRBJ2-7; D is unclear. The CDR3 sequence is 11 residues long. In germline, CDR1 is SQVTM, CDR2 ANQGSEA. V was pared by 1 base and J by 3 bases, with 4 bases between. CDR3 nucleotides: TGCAGCGTTGAAGCCAGCTACGAGCAGTACGTC. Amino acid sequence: CSVEASYEQYV.

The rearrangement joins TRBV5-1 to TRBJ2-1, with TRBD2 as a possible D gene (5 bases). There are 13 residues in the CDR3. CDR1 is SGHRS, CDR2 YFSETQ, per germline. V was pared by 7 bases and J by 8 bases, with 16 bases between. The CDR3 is CASRFGLSDEQFF. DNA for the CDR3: TGCGCCAGCCGTTTTGGACTGTCGGATGAGCAGTTCTTC.

CDR3 DNA: TGCGCCAGCACTCGGGCGGGGGATACGCAGTATTTT. This codes for CASTRAGDTQYF. The V and J genes are TRBV5-1 and TRBJ2-3; D is perhaps TRBD2 (6 bases). V was cut by 6 bases and J by 6 bases, with 11 bases left in between. The CDR3 runs to 12 residues. CDR1 SGHRS and CDR2 YFSETQ come from the germline V gene.

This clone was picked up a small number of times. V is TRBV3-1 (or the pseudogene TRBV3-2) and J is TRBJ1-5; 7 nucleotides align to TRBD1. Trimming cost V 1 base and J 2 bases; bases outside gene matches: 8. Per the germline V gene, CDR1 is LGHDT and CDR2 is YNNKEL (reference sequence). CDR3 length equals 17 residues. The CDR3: CASSQGTGGLGNQPQHF. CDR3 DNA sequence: TGTGCCAGCAGCCAAGGGACAGGCGGGCTTGGCAATCAGCCCCAGCATTTT.

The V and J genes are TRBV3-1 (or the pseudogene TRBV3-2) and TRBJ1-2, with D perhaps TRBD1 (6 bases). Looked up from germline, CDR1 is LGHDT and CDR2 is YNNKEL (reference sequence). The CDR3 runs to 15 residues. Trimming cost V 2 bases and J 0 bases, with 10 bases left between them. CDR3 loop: CASSQPGQPNYGYTF. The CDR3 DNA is TGTGCCAGCAGCCAACCTGGACAGCCTAACTATGGCTACACCTTC.

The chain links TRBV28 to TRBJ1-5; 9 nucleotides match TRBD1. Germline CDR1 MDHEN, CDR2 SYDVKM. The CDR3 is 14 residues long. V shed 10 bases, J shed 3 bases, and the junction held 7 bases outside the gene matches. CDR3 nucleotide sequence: TGTGCCAACAGAACAGGGGGCACCAATCAGCCCCAGCATTTT. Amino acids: CANRTGGTNQPQHF.

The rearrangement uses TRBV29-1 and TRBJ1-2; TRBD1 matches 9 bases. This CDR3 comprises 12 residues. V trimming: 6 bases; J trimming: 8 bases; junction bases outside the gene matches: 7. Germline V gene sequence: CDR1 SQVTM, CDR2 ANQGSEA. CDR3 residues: CSVPGQGKGYTF. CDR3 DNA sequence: TGCAGCGTGCCGGGACAGGGAAAAGGCTACACCTTC.

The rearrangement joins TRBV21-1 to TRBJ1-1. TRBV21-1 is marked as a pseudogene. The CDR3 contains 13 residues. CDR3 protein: CASSESRRTEAFF. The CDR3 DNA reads TGTGCCAGCAGCGAGAGTAGGCGGACTGAAGCTTTCTTT.

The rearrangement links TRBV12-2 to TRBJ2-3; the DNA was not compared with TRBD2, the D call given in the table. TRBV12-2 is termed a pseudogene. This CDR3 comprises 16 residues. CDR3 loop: CASRHPPGGGTDTQYF. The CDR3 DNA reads TGTGCAAGTCGCCACCCCCCGGGGGGCGGCACAGATACGCAGTATTTT.

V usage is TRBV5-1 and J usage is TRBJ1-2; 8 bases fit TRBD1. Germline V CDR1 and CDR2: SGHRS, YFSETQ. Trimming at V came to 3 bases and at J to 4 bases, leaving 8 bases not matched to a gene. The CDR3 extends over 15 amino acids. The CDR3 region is CASSWGDRNVYGYTF. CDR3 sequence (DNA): TGCGCCAGCAGCTGGGGGGACAGGAATGTCTATGGCTACACCTTC.

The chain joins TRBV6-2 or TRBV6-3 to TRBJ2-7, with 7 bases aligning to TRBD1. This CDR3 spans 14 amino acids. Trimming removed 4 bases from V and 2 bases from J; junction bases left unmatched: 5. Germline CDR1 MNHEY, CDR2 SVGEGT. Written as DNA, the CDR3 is TGTGCCAGCAGTTTCGGACAGGTCACCTACGAGCAGTACGTC. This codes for CASSFGQVTYEQYV.

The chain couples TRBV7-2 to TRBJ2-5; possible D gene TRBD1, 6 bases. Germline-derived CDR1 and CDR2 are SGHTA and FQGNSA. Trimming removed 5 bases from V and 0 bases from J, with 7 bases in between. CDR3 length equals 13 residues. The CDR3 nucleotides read TGTGCCAGCAGCAGGGGGTACCAAGAGACCCAGTACTTC. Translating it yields CASSRGYQETQYF.

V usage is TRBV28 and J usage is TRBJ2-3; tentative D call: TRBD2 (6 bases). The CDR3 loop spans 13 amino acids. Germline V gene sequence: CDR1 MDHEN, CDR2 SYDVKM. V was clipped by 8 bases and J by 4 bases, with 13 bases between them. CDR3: CASRGGWSDTQYF. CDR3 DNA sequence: TGTGCCAGCCGTGGAGGGTGGTCAGATACGCAGTATTTT. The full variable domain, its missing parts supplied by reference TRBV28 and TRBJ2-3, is DVKVTQSSRYLVKRTGEKVFLECVQDMDHENMFWYRQDPGLGLRLIYFSYDVKMKEKGDIPEGYSVSREKKERFSLILESASTNQTSMYLCASRGGWSDTQYFGPGTRLTVL.

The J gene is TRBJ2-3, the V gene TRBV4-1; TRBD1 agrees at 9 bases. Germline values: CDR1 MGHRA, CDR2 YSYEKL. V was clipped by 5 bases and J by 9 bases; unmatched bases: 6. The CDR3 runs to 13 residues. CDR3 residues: CASSKGQGGTQYF. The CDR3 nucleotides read TGCGCCAGCAGCAAGGGACAGGGAGGCACGCAGTATTTT.

The CDR3, as DNA: TGTGCCAGTAGTGGGGACAGGTCGCAGGATGTAAACACCATATATTTT. This gives the protein CASSGDRSQDVNTIYF. The chain employs TRBV19 and TRBJ1-3, with 8 bases matching TRBD1. Germline V gives CDR1 LNHDA, CDR2 SQIVND (reference sequence). CDR3 size: 16 residues. V dropped 5 bases and J dropped 6; count of bases not matched to a gene: 12.

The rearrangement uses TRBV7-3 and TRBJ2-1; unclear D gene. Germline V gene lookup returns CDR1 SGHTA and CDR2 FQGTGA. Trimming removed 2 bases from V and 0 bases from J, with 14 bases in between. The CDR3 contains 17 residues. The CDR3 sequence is CASSLAPRTSSYNEQFF. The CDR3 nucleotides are TGTGCCAGCAGCTTAGCCCCCCGAACAAGCTCCTACAATGAGCAGTTCTTC. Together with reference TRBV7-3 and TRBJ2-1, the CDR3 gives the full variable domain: GAGVSQTPSNKVTEKGKYVELRCDPISGHTALYWYRQSLGQGPEFLIYFQGTGAADDSGLPNDRFFAVRPEGSVSTLKIQRTERGDSAVYLCASSLAPRTSSYNEQFFGPGTRLTVL.

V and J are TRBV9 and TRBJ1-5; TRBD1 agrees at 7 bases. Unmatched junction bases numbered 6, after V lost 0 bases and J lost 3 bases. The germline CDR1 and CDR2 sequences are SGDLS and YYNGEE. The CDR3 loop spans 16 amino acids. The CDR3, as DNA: TGTGCCAGCAGCGTAGACCCGGACAGGCCCAATCAGCCCCAGCATTTT. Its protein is CASSVDPDRPNQPQHF.

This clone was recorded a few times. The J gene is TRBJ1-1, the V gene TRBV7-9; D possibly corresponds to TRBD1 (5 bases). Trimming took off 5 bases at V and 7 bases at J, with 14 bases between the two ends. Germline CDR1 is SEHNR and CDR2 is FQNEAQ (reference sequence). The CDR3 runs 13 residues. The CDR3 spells CASSATGNDEAFF. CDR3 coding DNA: TGTGCCAGCAGCGCCACAGGCAACGATGAAGCTTTCTTT.

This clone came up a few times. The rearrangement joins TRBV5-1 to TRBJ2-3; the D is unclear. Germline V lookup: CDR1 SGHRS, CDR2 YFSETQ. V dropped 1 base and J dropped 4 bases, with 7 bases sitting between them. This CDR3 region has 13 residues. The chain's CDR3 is CASSLSTADTQYF. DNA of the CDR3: TGCGCCAGCAGCTTGAGCACCGCAGATACGCAGTATTTT.

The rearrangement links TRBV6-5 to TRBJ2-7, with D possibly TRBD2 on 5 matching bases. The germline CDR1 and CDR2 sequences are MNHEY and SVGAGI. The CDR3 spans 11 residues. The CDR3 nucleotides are TGTGCCAGCAATCGAGGACTCCTAACCAGCGTC. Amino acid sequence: CASNRGLLTSV.

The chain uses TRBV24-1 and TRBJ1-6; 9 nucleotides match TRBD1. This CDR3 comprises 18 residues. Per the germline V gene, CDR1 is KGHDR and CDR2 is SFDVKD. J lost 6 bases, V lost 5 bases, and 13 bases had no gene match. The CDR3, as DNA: TGTGCCACCAGTGCCGGGGACAGGGAAGGTCCCCGTAATTCACCCCTCCACTTT. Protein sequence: CATSAGDREGPRNSPLHF.

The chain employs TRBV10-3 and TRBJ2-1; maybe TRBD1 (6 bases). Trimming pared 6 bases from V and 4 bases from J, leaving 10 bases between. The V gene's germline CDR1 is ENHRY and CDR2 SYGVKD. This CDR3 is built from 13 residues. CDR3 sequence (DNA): TGTGCCATCAGCCCAGGGGCGTACAATGAGCAGTTCTTC. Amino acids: CAISPGAYNEQFF.

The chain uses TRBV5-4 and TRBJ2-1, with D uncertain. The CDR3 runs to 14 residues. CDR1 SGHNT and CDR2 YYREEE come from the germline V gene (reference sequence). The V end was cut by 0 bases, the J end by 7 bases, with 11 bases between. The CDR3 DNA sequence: TGTGCCAGCAGCTTGGCCTCGGGTGTGAATGAGCAGTTCTTC. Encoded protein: CASSLASGVNEQFF.

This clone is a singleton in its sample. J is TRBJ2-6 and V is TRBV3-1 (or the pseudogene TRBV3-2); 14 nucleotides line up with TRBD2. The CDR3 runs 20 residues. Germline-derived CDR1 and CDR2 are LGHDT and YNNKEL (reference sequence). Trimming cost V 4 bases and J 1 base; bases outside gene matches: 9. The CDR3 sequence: CASSLTRLAGGPSGANVLTF. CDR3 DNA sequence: TGTGCCAGCAGCCTGACCCGACTAGCGGGGGGGCCATCTGGGGCCAACGTCCTGACTTTC.

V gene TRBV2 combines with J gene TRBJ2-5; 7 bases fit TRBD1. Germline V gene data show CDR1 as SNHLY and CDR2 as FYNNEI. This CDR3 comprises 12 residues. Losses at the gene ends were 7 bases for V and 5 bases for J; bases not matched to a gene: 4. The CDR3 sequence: CASTTGLETQYF. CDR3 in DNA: TGTGCCAGCACGACAGGGTTGGAGACCCAGTACTTC.

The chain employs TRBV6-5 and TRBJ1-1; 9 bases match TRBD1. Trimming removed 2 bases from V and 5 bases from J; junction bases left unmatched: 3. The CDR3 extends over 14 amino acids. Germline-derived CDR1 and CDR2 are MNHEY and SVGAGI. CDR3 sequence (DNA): TGTGCCAGCAGTTACGGGACAGGGCTGACTGAAGCTTTCTTT. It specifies CASSYGTGLTEAFF.